The 21 T cell receptor beta chains listed next were all sequenced from one sample in a study of blood T cells in healthy people across ages. Using a J-beta primer mix together with a sample-barcoded 5' primer, a second PCR was run for roughly 6 to 12 cycles. MiXCR, applied by TCRdb to the 5' RACE reads, yields one record per CDR3 protein. The top ten clones hold approximately 40% of a sample with about 640,000 distinct CDR3 sequences, roughly 50% of them seen once. Material for sequencing was blood. These receptors all stem from a man in his fifties or sixties in good health.

CDR3 bases: TGTGCCAGCAGCTGTCGACAGGGGTTGACTAGCGGGGAAGAGACCCAGTACTTC. Protein product: CASSCRQGLTSGEETQYF. The chain recombines TRBV7-4 with TRBJ2-5; 11 bases agree with TRBD2. CDR3 length equals 18 residues. CDR1 SGHVT and CDR2 SQSDAQ come from the germline V gene. The V and J ends lost 4 bases and 3 bases, in that order; junction bases with no gene match: 13.

This clonotype was detected a few times. This chain uses TRBV5-1 with TRBJ2-6; 10 positions match TRBD2. The CDR3 consists of 17 residues. Germline values: CDR1 SGHRS, CDR2 YFSETQ. The V segment lost 0 bases and the J segment 0 bases; nucleotides outside the gene matches: 0. The CDR3 DNA follows: TGCGCCAGCAGCTTGGCTAGCGGGGGCTCTGGGGCCAACGTCCTGACTTTC. As protein: CASSLASGGSGANVLTF.

The J gene is TRBJ2-7, the V gene TRBV4-1; the D is unclear. V gave up 0 bases and J gave up 5 bases, with 17 bases separating them. CDR1 MGHRA and CDR2 YSYEKL come from the germline V gene. The CDR3 contains 16 residues. CDR3 bases: TGCGCCAGCAGCCAAGATGCCCGCAGATTATACGACGAGCAGTACTTC. Residues: CASSQDARRLYDEQYF.

In its sample, this clonotype was seen a few times. The V and J genes are TRBV6-5 and TRBJ1-1; no definite D call. Trimming left V 5 bases short and J 1 base short, with 8 bases between. Germline V gives CDR1 MNHEY, CDR2 SVGAGI. The CDR3 totals 13 residues. DNA for the CDR3: TGTGCCAGCAGTCCCCCGCGGAACACTGAAGCTTTCTTT. Translating it yields CASSPPRNTEAFF.

This clonotype was picked up a small number of times. The chain carries TRBV29-1 and TRBJ1-1; 7 bases agree with TRBD1. V trimming: 7 bases; J trimming: 0 bases; junction bases outside the gene matches: 5. This CDR3 is built from 13 residues. Germline-derived CDR1 and CDR2 are SQVTM and ANQGSEA. CDR3 bases: TGCAGCGCCCAGGGACAGATGAACACTGAAGCTTTCTTT. Amino acids: CSAQGQMNTEAFF.

The chain recombines TRBV6-5 with TRBJ2-1; weak D call: TRBD2 (6 bases). Between the trimmed V and J ends, which lost 1 base and 12 bases, there was a span of 10 bases. Germline CDR1 is MNHEY and CDR2 is SVGAGI. The CDR3 loop spans 12 amino acids. The CDR3 DNA reads as TGTGCCAGCAGTTACTTGGGGGGAGTGCAGTTCTTC. Its translation: CASSYLGGVQFF.

J is TRBJ2-5 and V is TRBV20-1; 10 positions match TRBD1. The CDR3 sequence is 16 residues long. Germline assignment: CDR1 DFQATT and CDR2 SNEGSKA (reference sequence). The ends lost 2 bases at V and 3 bases at J; junction bases unmatched: 9. CDR3 DNA sequence: TGCAGTGCTAGAAGGGCGGGACAGGGGTTCAAAGAGACCCAGTACTTC. The encoded protein is CSARRAGQGFKETQYF.

With respect to this clonotype: The junction differs from germline at one of its ends, possibly a read error. The gene calls are TRBV18 and TRBJ2-6; 9 bases align to TRBD1. Germline CDR1 reads KGHSH; CDR2 reads LQKENI. CDR3 length: 17 amino acids. CDR3 in amino acids: CASSPGQGLSGVNVLTF. The CDR3 DNA reads TGTGCCAGCTCACCCGGACAGGGGTTATCTGGGGTCAACGTCCTGACTTTC.

This clonotype was counted ten times or more. The V call is TRBV6-6, the J call TRBJ2-2; the D call may be TRBD1 or TRBD2 (6 bases each). The V gene's germline CDR1 is MNHNY and CDR2 SVGAGI (reference sequence). V lost 6 bases to trimming and J lost 0 bases, with 14 bases between them. CDR3 length equals 16 residues. This CDR3 is CASRSRGGTNTGELFF. CDR3 coding DNA: TGTGCCAGCAGATCACGAGGGGGGACGAACACCGGGGAGCTGTTTTTT.

The chain combines TRBV11-2 with TRBJ2-3; D is ambiguous. The V and J ends lost 7 bases and 8 bases respectively, with 13 bases between them. In germline, CDR1 is SGHAT, CDR2 FQNNGV. The CDR3 covers 12 residues. The CDR3 DNA sequence: TGTGCCAGCACCGAGCAGACGGGTACGCAGTATTTT. This translates into CASTEQTGTQYF.

This clonotype turned up a few times. The chain combines TRBV29-1 with TRBJ2-7, with D perhaps matching TRBD1 (6 bases). CDR3 length equals 13 residues. In germline, CDR1 is SQVTM, CDR2 ANQGSEA. Trimming took off 1 base at V and 1 base at J, with 8 bases between the two ends. CDR3 sequence: CSVEGGQSYEQYF. The CDR3 DNA reads TGCAGCGTTGAAGGAGGACAGTCCTACGAGCAGTACTTC.

DNA of the CDR3: TGTGCCAGCAGCACCACTCGGGAGCCCTACGAGCAGTACTTC. It specifies CASSTTREPYEQYF. The chain is built from TRBV28 and TRBJ2-7, with D possibly TRBD2 on 6 matching bases. The CDR3 extends over 14 amino acids. From germline, CDR1 is MDHEN and CDR2 SYDVKM. The V end lost 6 bases, the J end lost 2 bases, and 14 bases lay between the germline ends.

The chain joins TRBV20-1 to TRBJ2-4; D might be TRBD1 (6 bases). The CDR3 loop spans 13 amino acids. V was trimmed by 5 bases and J by 3 bases, leaving 11 bases between them. The germline CDR1 and CDR2 sequences are DFQATT and SNEGSKA (reference sequence). CDR3: CSAADRSKNIQYF. The CDR3 bases are TGCAGTGCTGCAGACAGGAGCAAAAACATTCAGTACTTC.

This clonotype appeared a single time. This chain links TRBV7-3 with TRBJ2-1; D is possibly TRBD1 (5 bases). The CDR3 runs 15 residues. The germline V and J ends were trimmed by 5 bases and 8 bases, with 19 bases remaining between them. Per germline, CDR1 SGHTA and CDR2 FQGTGA. CDR3 nucleotides: TGTGCCAGCAGCCTCCAAGGGGTGACGTGGGATGAGCAGTTCTTC. This translates into CASSLQGVTWDEQFF.

This clonotype was found a few times. V and J are TRBV4-2 and TRBJ2-5; D perhaps matches TRBD1 (6 bases). The germline gives CDR1 LGHNA, CDR2 YNFKEQ. The CDR3 covers 16 residues. With 0 bases removed from V and 0 bases from J, the gap between germline ends came to 11 bases. The CDR3 sequence is CASSQEGGSYQETQYF. The DNA for the CDR3 is TGTGCCAGCAGCCAAGAAGGGGGATCGTACCAAGAGACCCAGTACTTC.

This clonotype was picked up one time. The chain links TRBV5-6 to TRBJ2-7; D could derive from TRBD1 or TRBD2 (6 bases each). The CDR3 consists of 15 residues. The V gene's germline CDR1 is SGHDT and CDR2 YYEEEE. Trimming pared 4 bases from V and 3 bases from J, leaving 17 bases between. CDR3 coding DNA: TGTGCCAGCAGCCCGGGGGCAGGGGATCTCTACGAGCAGTACTTC. This gives the protein CASSPGAGDLYEQYF.

V and J are TRBV20-1 and TRBJ2-3; D might be TRBD1 or TRBD2, each matching 6 bases. V lost 6 bases and J lost 1, with 23 bases in between. Germline CDR1 DFQATT, CDR2 SNEGSKA (reference sequence). The CDR3 runs to 17 residues. CDR3: CSAAGPAWGQGTDTQYF. The CDR3 coding sequence is TGCAGTGCGGCGGGGCCTGCGTGGGGGCAAGGCACAGATACGCAGTATTTT.

V and J are TRBV6-6 and TRBJ1-4; D not resolved. Germline CDR1 reads MNHNY; CDR2 reads SVGAGI (reference sequence). The V gene lost 6 bases and the J gene lost 8 bases, with 16 bases spanning the gap. The CDR3 extends over 14 amino acids. CDR3 in amino acids: CASSPGSSGEKLFF. CDR3 sequence (DNA): TGTGCCAGCAGCCCCGGGAGTTCCGGGGAAAAACTGTTTTTT.

The V call is TRBV6-2 or TRBV6-3, the J call TRBJ2-5; TRBD2 aligns across 10 bases. There are 16 residues in the CDR3. Germline V gene lookup returns CDR1 MNHEY and CDR2 SVGEGT. J was trimmed by 2 bases and V by 6 bases; bases with no gene match: 9. The CDR3 DNA is TGTGCCAGCAGCGCTCTCAGGACTAGCGGACAAGAGACCCAGTACTTC. It codes for CASSALRTSGQETQYF.

The chain uses TRBV2 and TRBJ1-1; D unresolved. CDR1 and CDR2 from the germline V gene are SNHLY and FYNNEI. V was trimmed by 8 bases and J by 3 bases, leaving 13 bases between them. The CDR3 is 13 amino acids. In nucleotides, the CDR3 is TGTGCCAGCTTACCAGACCGGGACACTGAAGCTTTCTTT. As protein: CASLPDRDTEAFF.

The CDR3 coding sequence is TGCAGTGCCACCGGGGCCGCCTGGGAGACCCAGTACTTC. This translates into CSATGAAWETQYF. This chain connects TRBV20-1 to TRBJ2-5; D might be TRBD1 or TRBD2, each matching 5 bases. CDR3 size: 13 residues. V was trimmed by 6 bases and J by 5 bases, leaving 16 bases between them. Looked up from germline, CDR1 is DFQATT and CDR2 is SNEGSKA (reference sequence).